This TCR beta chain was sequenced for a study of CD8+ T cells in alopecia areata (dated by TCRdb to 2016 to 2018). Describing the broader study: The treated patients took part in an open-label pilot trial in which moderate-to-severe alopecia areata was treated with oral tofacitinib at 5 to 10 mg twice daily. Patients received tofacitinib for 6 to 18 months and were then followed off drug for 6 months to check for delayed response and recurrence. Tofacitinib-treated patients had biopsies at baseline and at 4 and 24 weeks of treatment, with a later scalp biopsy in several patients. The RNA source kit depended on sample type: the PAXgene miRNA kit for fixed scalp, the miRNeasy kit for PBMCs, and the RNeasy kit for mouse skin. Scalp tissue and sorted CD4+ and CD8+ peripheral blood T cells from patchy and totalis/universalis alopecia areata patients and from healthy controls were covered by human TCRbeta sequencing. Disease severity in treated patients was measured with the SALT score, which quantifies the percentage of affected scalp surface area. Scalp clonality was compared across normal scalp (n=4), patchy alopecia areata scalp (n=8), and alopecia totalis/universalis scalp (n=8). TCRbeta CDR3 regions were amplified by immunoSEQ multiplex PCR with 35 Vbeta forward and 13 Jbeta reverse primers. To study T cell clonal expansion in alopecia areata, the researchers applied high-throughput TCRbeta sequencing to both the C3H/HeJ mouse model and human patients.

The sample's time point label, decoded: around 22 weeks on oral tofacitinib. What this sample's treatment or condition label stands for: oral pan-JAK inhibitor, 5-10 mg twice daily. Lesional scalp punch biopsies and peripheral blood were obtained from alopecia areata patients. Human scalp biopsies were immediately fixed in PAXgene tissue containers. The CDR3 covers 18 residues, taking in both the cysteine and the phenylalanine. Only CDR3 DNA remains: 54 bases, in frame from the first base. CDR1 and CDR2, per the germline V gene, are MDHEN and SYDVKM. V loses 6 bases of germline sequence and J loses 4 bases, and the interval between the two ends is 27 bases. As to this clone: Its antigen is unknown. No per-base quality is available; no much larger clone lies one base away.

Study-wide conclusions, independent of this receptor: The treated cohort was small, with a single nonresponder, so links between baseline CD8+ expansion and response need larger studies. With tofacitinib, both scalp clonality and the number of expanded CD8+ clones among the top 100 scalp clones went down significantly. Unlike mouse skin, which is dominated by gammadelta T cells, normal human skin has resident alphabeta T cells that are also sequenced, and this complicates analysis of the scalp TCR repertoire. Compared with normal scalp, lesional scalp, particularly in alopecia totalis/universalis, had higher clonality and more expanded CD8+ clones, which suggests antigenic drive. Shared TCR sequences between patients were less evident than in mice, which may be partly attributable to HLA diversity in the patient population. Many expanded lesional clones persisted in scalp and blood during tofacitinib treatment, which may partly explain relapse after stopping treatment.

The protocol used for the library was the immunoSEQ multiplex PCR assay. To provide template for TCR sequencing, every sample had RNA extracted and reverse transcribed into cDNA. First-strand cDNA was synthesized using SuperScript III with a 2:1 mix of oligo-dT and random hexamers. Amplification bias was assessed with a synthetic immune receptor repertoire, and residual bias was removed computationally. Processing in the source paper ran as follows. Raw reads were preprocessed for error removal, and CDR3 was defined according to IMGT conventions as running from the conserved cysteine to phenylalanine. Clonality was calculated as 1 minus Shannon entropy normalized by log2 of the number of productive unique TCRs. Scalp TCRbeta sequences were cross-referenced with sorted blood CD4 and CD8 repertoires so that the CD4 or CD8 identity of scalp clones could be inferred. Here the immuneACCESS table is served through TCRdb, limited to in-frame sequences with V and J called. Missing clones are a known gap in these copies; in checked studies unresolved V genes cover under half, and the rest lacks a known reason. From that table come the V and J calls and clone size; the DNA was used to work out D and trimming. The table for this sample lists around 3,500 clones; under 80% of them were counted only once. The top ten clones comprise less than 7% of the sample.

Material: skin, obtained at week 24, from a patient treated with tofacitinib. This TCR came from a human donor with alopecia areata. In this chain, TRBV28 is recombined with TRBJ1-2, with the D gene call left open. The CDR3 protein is CASRSSGTNSLRSYGYTF. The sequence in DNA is TGTGCCAGCAGATCCTCGGGCACAAACTCCTTACGATCCTATGGCTACACCTTC.